This T cell receptor (beta chain) was sequenced in a study of control samples from healthy donors and cancer patients (TCRdb year 2020). Libraries were constructed by the immunoSEQ multiplex PCR assay. As stored in TCRdb, this immuneACCESS dataset retains in-frame rearrangements with V and J assigned. A fraction of the clones does not appear; measured against another copy, unresolved V genes explain less than half of the discrepancy, and the remainder lacks a known reason. The sample contains 25,000 to 35,000 clones, around nine tenths of them found a single time. Clones ranked in the top ten supply 1.5% to 2% of the sample. Of note for this clone: Its antigen is still unknown. No quality values exist for individual bases; no much larger clone is one base distant.

For CDR1 and CDR2, the germline V gene (reference sequence) lists GTSNPN and SVGIG. Including the terminal cysteine and phenylalanine, the CDR3 comprises 13 residues. The read is trimmed to its CDR3 DNA, 39 bases read in frame from base 1. V is cut by 3 bases and J by 5 bases, and the space between the germline ends is 10 bases. The sequencing sample was made of PBMCs. This receptor was identified in a woman in her thirties or forties with lung cancer. The rearranged segments are TRBV30 and TRBJ2-2, and possibly TRBD1, on 5 matching bases. The CDR3 reads as follows: CAWRARETGELFF. The nucleotide sequence is TGTGCCTGGAGGGCCAGGGAAACCGGGGAGCTGTTTTTT.